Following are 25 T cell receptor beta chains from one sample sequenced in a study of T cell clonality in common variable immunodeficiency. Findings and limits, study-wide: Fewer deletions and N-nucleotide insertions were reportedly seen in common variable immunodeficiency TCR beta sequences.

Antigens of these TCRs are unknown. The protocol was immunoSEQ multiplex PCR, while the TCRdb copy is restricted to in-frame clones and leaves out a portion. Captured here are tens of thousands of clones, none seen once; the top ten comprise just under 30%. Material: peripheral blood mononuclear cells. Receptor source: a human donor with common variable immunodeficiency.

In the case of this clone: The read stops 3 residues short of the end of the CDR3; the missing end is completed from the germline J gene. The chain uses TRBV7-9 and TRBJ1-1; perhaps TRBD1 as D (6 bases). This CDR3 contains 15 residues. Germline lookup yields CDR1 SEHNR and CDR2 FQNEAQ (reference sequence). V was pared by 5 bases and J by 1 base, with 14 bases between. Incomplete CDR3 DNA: TGTGCCAGCAGCCGTGGAACAGGGCCGAACACTGAA. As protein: CASSRGTGPNTE. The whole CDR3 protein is CASSRGTGPNTEAFF.

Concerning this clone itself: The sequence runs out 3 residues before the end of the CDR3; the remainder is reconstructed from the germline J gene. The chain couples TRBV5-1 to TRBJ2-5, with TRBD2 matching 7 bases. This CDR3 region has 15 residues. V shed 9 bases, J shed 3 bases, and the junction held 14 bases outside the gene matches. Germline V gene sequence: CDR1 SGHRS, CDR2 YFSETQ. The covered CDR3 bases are TGCGCCACCCTCGGGGGAGGGATATGGGAAGAGACC. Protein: CATLGGGIWEET. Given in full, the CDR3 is CATLGGGIWEETQYF.

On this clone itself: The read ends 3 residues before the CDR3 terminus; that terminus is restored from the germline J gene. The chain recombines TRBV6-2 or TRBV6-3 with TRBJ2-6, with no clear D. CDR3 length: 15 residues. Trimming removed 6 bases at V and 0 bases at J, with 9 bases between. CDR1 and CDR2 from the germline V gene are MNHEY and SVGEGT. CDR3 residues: CASSPRVSGANVLTF. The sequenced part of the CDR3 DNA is TGTGCCAGCAGCCCCCGGGTCTCTGGGGCCAACGTC.

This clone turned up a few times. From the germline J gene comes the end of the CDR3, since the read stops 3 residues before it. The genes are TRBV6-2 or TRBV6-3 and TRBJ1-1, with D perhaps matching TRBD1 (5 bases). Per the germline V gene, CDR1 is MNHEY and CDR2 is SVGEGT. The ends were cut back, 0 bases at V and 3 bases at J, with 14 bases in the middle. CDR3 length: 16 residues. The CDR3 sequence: CASSYSNGGVDTEAFF. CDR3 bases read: TGTGCCAGCAGTTACTCCAACGGGGGGGTGGACACTGAA.

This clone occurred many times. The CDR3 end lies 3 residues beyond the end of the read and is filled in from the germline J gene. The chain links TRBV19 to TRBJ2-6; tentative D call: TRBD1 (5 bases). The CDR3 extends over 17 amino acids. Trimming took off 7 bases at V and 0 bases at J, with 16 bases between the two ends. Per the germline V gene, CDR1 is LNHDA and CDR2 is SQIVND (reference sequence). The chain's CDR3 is CASTDIPSSSGANVLTF. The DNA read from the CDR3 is TGTGCCAGTACGGACATCCCCTCCAGCTCTGGGGCCAACGTC.

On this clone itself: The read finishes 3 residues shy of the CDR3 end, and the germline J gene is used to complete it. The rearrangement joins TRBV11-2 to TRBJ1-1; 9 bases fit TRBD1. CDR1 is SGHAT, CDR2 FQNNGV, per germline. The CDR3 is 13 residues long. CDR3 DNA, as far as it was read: TGTGCCAGCAGAGAAACAGGGGGCGCAGGG. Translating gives CASRETGGAG. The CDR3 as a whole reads CASRETGGAGAFF.

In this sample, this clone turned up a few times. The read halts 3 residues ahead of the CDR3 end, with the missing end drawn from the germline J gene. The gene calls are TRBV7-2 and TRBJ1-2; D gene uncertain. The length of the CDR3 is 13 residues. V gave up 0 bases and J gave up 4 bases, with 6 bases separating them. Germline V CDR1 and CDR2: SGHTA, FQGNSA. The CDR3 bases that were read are TGTGCCAGCAGCTTAGCAGGTCTCTATGGC. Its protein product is CASSLAGLYG. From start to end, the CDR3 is CASSLAGLYGYTF.

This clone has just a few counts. The CDR3 region is CASSIGGAEQFF. The CDR3 bases that were read are TGCGCCAGCAGCATCGGGGGGGCTGAG. J is TRBJ2-1 and V is TRBV5-1; TRBD2 agrees at 8 bases. The read stops 3 residues short of the end of the CDR3; the missing end is completed from the germline J gene. The germline CDR1 and CDR2 sequences are SGHRS and YFSETQ. This CDR3 is built from 12 residues. Trimming removed 4 bases from V and 9 bases from J; junction bases left unmatched: 3. The full variable domain, with the rest looked up from reference TRBV5-1 and TRBJ2-1, is KAGVTQTPRYLIKTRGQQVTLSCSPISGHRSVSWYQQTPGQGLQFLFEYFSETQRNKGNFPGRFSGRQFSNSRSEMNVSTLELGDSALYLCASSIGGAEQFFGPGTRLTVL.

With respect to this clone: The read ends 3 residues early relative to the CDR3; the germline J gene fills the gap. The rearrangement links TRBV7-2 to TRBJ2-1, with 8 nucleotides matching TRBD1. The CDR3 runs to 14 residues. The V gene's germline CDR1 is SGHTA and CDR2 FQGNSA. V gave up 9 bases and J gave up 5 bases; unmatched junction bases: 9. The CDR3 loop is CASSRQGRNNEQFF. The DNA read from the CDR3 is TGTGCCAGTAGCAGACAGGGGAGGAACAATGAG.

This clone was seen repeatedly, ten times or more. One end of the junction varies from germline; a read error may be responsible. The DNA read from the CDR3 is TGCGCCAGCAGCCAACGGAGCGGGGGGTACACAGATACG. Translation gives CASSQRSGGYTDT. The full CDR3 protein is CASSQRSGGYTDTQYF. The chain has TRBV4-2 and TRBJ2-3; 9 bases align to TRBD2. Read data end 3 residues before the CDR3 end; the end is taken from the germline J gene. The germline CDR1 and CDR2 sequences are LGHNA and YNFKEQ. This CDR3 region has 16 residues.

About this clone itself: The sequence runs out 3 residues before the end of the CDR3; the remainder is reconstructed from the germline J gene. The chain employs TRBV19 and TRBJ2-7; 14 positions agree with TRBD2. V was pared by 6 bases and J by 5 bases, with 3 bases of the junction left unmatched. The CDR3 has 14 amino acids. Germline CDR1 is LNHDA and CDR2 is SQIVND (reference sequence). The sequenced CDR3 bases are TGTGCCAGTAGGACTAGCGGGGGGGCCCACGAG. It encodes CASRTSGGAHE. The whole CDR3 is CASRTSGGAHEQYF.

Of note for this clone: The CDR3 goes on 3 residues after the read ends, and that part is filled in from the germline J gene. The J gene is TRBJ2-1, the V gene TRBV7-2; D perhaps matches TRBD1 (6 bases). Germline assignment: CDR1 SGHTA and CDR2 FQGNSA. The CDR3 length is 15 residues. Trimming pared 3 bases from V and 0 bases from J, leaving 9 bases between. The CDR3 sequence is CASSLRGSSYNEQFF. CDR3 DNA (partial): TGTGCCAGCAGCTTGAGGGGGAGCTCCTACAATGAG.

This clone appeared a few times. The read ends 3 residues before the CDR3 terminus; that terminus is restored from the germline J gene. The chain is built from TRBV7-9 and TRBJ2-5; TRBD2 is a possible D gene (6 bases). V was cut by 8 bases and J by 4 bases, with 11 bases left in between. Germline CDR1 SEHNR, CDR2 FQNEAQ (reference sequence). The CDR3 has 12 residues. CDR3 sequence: CASGGSVETQYF. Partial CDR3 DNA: TGTGCCAGCGGGGGGTCGGTAGAGACC.

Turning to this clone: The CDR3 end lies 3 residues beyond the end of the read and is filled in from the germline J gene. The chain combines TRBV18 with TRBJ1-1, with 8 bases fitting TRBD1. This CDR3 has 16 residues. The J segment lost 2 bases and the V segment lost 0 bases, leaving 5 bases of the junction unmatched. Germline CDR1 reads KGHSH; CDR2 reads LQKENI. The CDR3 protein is CASSPPRTGTNTEAFF. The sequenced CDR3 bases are TGTGCCAGCTCACCACCGAGGACAGGGACTAACACTGAA.

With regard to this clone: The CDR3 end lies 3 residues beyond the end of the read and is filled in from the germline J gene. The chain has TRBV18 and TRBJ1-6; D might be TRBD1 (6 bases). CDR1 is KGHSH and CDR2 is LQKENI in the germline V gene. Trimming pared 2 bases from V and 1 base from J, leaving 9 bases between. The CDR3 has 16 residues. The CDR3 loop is CASSPEQGSYNSPLHF. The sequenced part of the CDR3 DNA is TGTGCCAGCTCACCAGAACAGGGATCCTATAATTCACCC. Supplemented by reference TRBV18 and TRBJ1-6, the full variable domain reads NAGVMQNPRHLVRRRGQEARLRCSPMKGHSHVYWYRQLPEEGLKFMVYLQKENIIDESGMPKERFSAEFPKEGPSILRIQQVVRGDSAAYFCASSPEQGSYNSPLHFGNGTRLTVT.

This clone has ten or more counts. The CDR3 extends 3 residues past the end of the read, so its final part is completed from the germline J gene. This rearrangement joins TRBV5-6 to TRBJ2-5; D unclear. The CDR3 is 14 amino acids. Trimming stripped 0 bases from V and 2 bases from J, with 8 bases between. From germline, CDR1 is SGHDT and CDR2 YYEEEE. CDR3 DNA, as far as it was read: TGTGCCAGCAGCTTGGTCGAGCGACAAGAGACC. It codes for CASSLVERQET. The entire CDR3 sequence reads CASSLVERQETQYF.

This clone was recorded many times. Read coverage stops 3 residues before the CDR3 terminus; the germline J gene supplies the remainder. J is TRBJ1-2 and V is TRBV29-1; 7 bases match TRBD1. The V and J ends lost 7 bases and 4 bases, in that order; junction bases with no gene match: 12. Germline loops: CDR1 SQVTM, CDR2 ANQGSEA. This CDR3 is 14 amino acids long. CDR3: CSGQLTGMGYGYTF. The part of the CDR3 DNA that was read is TGCAGCGGCCAACTGACAGGGATGGGCTATGGC.

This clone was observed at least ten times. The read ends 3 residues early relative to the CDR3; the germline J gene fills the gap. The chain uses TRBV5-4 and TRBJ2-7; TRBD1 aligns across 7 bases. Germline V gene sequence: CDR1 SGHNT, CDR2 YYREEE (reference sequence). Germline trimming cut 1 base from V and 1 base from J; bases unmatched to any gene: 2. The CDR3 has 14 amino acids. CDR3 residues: CASSLYRGSYEQYF. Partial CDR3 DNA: TGTGCCAGCAGCTTGTACAGGGGATCCTACGAG.

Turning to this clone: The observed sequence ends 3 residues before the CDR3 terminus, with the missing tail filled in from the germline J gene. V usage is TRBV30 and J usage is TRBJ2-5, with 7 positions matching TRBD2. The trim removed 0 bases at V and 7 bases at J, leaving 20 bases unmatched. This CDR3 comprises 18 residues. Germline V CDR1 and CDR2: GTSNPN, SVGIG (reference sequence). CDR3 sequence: CAWSVLGILAGAPRTQYF. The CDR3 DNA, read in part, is TGTGCCTGGAGTGTTTTAGGGATCTTAGCGGGTGCCCCACGGACC.

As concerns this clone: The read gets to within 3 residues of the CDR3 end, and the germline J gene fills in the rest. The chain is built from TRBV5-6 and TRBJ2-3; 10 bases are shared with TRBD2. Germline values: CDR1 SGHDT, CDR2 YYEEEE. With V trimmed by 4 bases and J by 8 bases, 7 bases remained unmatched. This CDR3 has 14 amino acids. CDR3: CASSPWTSGGTQYF. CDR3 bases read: TGTGCCAGCAGCCCTTGGACTAGCGGAGGTACG.

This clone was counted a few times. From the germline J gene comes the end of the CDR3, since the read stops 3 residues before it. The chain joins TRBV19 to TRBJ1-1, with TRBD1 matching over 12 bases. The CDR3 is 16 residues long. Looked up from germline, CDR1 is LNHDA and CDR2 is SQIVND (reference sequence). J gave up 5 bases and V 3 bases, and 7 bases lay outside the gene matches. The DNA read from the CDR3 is TGTGCCAGTAGTATCTTCGGGACAGGGGGCAGGACTGAA. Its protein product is CASSIFGTGGRTE. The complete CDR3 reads CASSIFGTGGRTEAFF.

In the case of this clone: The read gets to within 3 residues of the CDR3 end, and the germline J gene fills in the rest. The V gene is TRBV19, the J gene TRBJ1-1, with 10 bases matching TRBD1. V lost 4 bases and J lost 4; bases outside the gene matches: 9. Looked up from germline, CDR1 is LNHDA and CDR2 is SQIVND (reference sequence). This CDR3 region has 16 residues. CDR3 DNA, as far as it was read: TGTGCCAGTAGTACGGGACAGGGGTACCTTGGCACTGAA. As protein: CASSTGQGYLGTE. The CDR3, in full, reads CASSTGQGYLGTEAFF.

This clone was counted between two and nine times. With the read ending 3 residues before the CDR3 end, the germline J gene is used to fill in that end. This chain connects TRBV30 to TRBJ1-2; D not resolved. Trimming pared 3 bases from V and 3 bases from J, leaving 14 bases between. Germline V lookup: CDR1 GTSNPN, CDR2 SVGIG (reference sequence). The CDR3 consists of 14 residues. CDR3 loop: CAWSYRAGDYGYTF. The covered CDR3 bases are TGTGCCTGGAGCTACCGGGCCGGGGACTATGGC.

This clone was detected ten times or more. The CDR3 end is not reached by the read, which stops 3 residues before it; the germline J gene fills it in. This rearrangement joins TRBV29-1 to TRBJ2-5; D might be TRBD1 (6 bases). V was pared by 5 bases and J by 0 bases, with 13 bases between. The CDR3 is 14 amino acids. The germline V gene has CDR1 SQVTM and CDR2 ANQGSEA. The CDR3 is CSVRGKKNQETQYF. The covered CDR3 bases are TGCAGCGTTAGGGGGAAAAAAAACCAAGAGACC.

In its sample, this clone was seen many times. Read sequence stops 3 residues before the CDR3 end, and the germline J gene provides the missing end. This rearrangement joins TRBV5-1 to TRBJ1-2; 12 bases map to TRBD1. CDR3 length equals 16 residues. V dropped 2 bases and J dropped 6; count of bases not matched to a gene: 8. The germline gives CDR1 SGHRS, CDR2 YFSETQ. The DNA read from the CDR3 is TGCGCCAGCAGCTTCGGTATGGGACAGGGGGCAAATGGC. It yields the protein CASSFGMGQGANG. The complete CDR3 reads CASSFGMGQGANGYTF. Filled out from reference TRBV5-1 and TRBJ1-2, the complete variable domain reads KAGVTQTPRYLIKTRGQQVTLSCSPISGHRSVSWYQQTPGQGLQFLFEYFSETQRNKGNFPGRFSGRQFSNSRSEMNVSTLELGDSALYLCASSFGMGQGANGYTFGSGTRLTVV.